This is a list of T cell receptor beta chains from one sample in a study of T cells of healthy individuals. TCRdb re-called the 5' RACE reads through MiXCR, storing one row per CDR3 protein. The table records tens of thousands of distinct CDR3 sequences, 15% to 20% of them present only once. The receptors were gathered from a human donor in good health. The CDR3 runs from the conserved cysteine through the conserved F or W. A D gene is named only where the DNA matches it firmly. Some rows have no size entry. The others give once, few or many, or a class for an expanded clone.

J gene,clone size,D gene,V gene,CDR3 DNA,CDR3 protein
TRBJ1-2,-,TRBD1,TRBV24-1,TGTGCCACCAGTGATCGACAGGGGGAACGTAGCTATGGCTACACCTTC,CATSDRQGERSYGYTF
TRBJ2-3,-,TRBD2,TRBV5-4,TGTGCCAGCAGCCCTGCGGGGGGCACAGATACGCAGTATTTT,CASSPAGGTDTQYF
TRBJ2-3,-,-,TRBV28,TGTGCCAGCAGTTTTCCACGGGACCTGGGGACAGATACGCAGTATTTT,CASSFPRDLGTDTQYF
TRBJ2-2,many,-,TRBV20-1,TGCAGTGCTCTCACTGGGGCCTACCGGGAGCTGTTTTTT,CSALTGAYRELFF
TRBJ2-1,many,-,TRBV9,TGTGCCAGCAGCGTAGGGTTGACGGGGGCATCCTACAATGAGCAGTTCTTC,CASSVGLTGASYNEQFF
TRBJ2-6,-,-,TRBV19,TGTGCCAGTAGTATTCTATTTCCTGGGGCCAACGTCCTGACTTTC,CASSILFPGANVLTF
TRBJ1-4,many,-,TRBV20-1,TGCAGTGCGGCAAGGGTCGGGAGTGAAAAACTGTTTTTT,CSAARVGSEKLFF
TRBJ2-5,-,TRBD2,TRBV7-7,TGTGCTAGCAGCGATCCGACTAGCGGGTACCAAGAGACCCAGTACTTC,CASSDPTSGYQETQYF
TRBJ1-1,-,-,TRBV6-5,TGTGCCAGCAGTCGTCCGCAACTCGGGGAGACTGAAGCTTTCTTT,CASSRPQLGETEAFF
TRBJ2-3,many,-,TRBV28,TGTGCCTCACAGGGGCGGGGGGCTGAACTTAGCACAGATACGCAGTATTTT,CASQGRGAELSTDTQYF
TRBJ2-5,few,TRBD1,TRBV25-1,TGTGCCAGCAGTGCAGAGGACAGGGTGGGGTTCGAGACCCAGTACTTC,CASSAEDRVGFETQYF
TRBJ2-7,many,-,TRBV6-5,TGTGCCAGCAGTTACGATGGGACGGCCTACGAGCAGTACTTC,CASSYDGTAYEQYF
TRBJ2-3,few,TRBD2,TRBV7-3,TGTGCCAGCAGCTCTAGCGGGGGGGCCACAGATACGCAGTATTTT,CASSSSGGATDTQYF
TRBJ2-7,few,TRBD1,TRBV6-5,TGTGCCAGCAGACAGGGGTTCCCGGCTTACGAGCAGTACTTC,CASRQGFPAYEQYF
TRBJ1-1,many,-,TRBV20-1,TGCAGTGCTAGTCCCGGGGCTGTCGGCACTGAAGCTTTCTTT,CSASPGAVGTEAFF
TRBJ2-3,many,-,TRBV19,TGTGCCAGTAGTATGAGTAGTTCTAGCACAGATACGCAGTATTTT,CASSMSSSSTDTQYF
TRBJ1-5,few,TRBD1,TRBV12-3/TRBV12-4,TGTGCCAGCAGCCAGACAGGGGGCAAGGGCAATCAGCCCCAGCATTTT,CASSQTGGKGNQPQHF
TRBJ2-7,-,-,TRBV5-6,TGTGCCAGCAGCTCGAAAGGTCCCCTCCTAGGCGAGCAGTACTTC,CASSSKGPLLGEQYF
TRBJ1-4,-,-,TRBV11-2,TGTGCCAGCAGCTTAGTACCGGATAACGAACTGTTTTTT,CASSLVPDNELFF
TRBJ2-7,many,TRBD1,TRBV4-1,TGCGCCAGCAGCCAAAGTATTCAGGGGGCCTACGAGCAGTACTTC,CASSQSIQGAYEQYF
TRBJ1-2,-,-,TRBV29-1,TGCAGCGTTGATGAGTTTAACTATGGCTACACCTTC,CSVDEFNYGYTF
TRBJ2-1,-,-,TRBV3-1,TGTGCCAGCAGCCCCGGGCCCCCGAGCAATGAGCAGTTCTTC,CASSPGPPSNEQFF
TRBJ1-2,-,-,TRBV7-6,TGTGCCAGCAGCCGCGCGGGGGGGTATGGCTACACCTTC,CASSRAGGYGYTF
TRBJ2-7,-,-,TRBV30,TGTGCCTGGAACGAACAGGGCGGGAACTACGAGCAGTACTTC,CAWNEQGGNYEQYF
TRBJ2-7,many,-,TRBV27,TGTGCCAGCAGTTTATTGTCAGGGTATTACGAGCAGTACTTC,CASSLLSGYYEQYF
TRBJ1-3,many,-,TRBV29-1,TGCAGCGTTCTCCACACAGTCGGAAACACCATATATTTT,CSVLHTVGNTIYF
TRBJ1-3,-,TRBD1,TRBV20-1,TGCAGTGCTAGCTGGGACAGGACTGGAAACACCATATATTTT,CSASWDRTGNTIYF
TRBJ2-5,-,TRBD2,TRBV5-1,TGCGCCAGCAGCTTGGATGGACTAGCGGGGCTAGAGACCCAGTACTTC,CASSLDGLAGLETQYF
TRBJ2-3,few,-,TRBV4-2,TGTGCCAGCAGCCAAGTGCGGGGACGGGGTAGCACAGATACGCAGTATTTT,CASSQVRGRGSTDTQYF
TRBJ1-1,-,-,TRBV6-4,TGTGCCAGCAGTGACCTAGACACAGTAAACACTGAAGCTTTCTTT,CASSDLDTVNTEAFF
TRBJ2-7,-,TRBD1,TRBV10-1,TGCGCCAGCAGCACAGGGGACACCTACGAGCAGTACTTC,CASSTGDTYEQYF
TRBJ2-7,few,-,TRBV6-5,TGTGCCAGCAGTTACCGGGGTGGTGGCCAGTACTTC,CASSYRGGGQYF
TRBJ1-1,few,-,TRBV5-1,TGCGCCAGCAGCTTTTCCGAGGGCAGTGAAGCTTTCTTT,CASSFSEGSEAFF
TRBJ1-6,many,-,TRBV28,TGTGCCAGCAGTTTATGGGGGATTTTTAGCTCCTATAATTCACCCCTCCACTTT,CASSLWGIFSSYNSPLHF
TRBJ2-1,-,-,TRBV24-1,TGTGCCACCAGTGGCAGAGGCTCCTACAATGAGCAGTTCTTC,CATSGRGSYNEQFF
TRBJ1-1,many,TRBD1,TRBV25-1,TGTGCCAGCAGTGTCAGGGGGCGAAACACTGAAGCTTTCTTT,CASSVRGRNTEAFF
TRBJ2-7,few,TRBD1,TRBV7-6,TGTGCCAGCAGCTTAACCAGGGGGTACGACTACGAGCAGTACTTC,CASSLTRGYDYEQYF
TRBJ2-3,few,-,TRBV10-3,TGTGCCATCAGTCGGGACCCCCAGACCACAGATACGCAGTATTTT,CAISRDPQTTDTQYF
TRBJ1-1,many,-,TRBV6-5,TGTGCCAGCAGATTACTGGGACAGAACACTGAAGCTTTCTTT,CASRLLGQNTEAFF
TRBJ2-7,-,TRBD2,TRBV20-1,TGCAGTGCTGGGACTAGCGGGAGCCGGTCCTACGAGCAGTACTTC,CSAGTSGSRSYEQYF
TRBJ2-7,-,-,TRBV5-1,TGCGCCAGCGCTCTCGGATTAGCCCCCGAGCAGTACTTC,CASALGLAPEQYF
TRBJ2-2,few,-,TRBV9,TGTGCCAGCAGCAAGGATGGGGGGACCGGGGAGCTGTTTTTT,CASSKDGGTGELFF
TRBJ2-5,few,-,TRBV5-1,TGCGCCAGCAGCTTGGAGGTGCGGGTAAGAGAGACCCAGTACTTC,CASSLEVRVRETQYF
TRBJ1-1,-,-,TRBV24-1,TGTGCCACCAGCGCGGGAGAGGGGAGGTTGGGCACTGAAGCTTTCTTT,CATSAGEGRLGTEAFF
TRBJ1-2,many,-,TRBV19,TGTGCCAGTAATGACCAATCCGGGAACTCAGCTAACTATGGCTACACCTTC,CASNDQSGNSANYGYTF
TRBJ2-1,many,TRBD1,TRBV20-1,TGCAGTGCTGGGACAGGGATAAGCTCCTACAATGAGCAGTTCTTC,CSAGTGISSYNEQFF
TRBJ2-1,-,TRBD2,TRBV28,TGTGCCAGCAGTTCCCCGGGGGGGGGGAGCTCCTACAATGAGCAGTTCTTC,CASSSPGGGSSYNEQFF
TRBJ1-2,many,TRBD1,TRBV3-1,TGTGCCAGCAGCCGGGGACAGGGATATTCTTCTGCCACCTTC,CASSRGQGYSSATF
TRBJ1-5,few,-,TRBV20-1,TGCAGTGCTAGTAAGGGTGGTAGCAATCAGCCCCAGCATTTT,CSASKGGSNQPQHF
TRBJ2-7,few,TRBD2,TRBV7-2,TGTGCCAGCAGCTTAGGGGGAGGGCAACCCTACGAGCAGTACTTC,CASSLGGGQPYEQYF
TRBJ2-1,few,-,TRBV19,TGTGCCAGTAGTAGCTCCCGTGGTCAGTTCTTC,CASSSSRGQFF
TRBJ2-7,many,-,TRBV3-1,TGTGCCAGCAGCCAAAACATCTACGAGCAGTACTTC,CASSQNIYEQYF
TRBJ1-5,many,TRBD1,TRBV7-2,TGTGCCAGCAGCTCGGACAGGGGCAATCAGCCCCAGCATTTT,CASSSDRGNQPQHF
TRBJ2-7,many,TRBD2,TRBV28,TGTGCCAGCAGTTTACGGTACACGGGAGGGAACGAGCAGTACTTC,CASSLRYTGGNEQYF
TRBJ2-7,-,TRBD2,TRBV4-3,TGCGCCAGCAGCCAAGAGGCTAGCGGGAGCAGCTACGAGCAGTACTTC,CASSQEASGSSYEQYF
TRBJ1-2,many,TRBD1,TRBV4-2,TGTGCCAGCAGCCAAGAACGGGACAGGGTATATGGCTACACCTTC,CASSQERDRVYGYTF
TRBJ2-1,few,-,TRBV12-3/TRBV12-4,TGTGCCAGCAGTCCCTCCGAGGAGCAGTTCTTC,CASSPSEEQFF
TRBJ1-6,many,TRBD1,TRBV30,TGTGCCTACAAAACCGGGACAGGACAAAATTCACCCCTCCACTTT,CAYKTGTGQNSPLHF
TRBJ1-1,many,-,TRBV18,TGTGCCAGCTCACCCCGTAGCGTAAGGGTGGCTGAAGCTTTCTTT,CASSPRSVRVAEAFF
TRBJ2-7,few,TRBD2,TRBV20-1,TGCAGTGCTAGAACGGGACTAGCAGTGTACGAGCAGTACTTC,CSARTGLAVYEQYF